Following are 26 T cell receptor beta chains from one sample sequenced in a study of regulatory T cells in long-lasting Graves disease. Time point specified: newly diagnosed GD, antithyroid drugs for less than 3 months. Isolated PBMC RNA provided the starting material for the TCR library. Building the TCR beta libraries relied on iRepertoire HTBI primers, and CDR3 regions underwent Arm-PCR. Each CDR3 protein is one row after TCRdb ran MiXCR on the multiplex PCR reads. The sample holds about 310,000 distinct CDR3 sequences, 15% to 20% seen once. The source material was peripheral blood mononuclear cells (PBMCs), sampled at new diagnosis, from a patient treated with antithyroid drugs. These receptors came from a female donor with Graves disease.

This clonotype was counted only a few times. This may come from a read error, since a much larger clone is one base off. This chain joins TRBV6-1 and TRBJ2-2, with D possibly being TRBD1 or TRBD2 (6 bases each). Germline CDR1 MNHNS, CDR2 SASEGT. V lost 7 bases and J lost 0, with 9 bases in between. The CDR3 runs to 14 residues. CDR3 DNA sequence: TGTGCCAGCACAAGGGGGGCGAACACCGGGGAGCTGTTTTTT. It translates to CASTRGANTGELFF.

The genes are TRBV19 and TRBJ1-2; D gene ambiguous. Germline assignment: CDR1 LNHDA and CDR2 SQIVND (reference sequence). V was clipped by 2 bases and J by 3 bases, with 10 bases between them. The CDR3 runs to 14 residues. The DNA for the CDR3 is TGTGCCAGTAGTATAAGGCGAACTGACTATGGCTACACCTTC. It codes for CASSIRRTDYGYTF.

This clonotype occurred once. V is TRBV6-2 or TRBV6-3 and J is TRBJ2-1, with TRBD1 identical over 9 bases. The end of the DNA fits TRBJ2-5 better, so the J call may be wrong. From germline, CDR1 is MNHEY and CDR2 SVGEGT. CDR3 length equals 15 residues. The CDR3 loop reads CASSEGDRAQETQYF. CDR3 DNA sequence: TGTGCCAGCAGTGAAGGGGACAGGGCCCAAGAGACCCAGTACTTC.

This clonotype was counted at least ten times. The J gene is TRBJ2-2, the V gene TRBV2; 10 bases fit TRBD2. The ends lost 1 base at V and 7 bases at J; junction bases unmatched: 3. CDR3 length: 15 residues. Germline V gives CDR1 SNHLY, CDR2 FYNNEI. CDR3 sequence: CASSEGLAGDGELFF. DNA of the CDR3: TGTGCCAGCAGTGAAGGGCTAGCGGGAGACGGGGAGCTGTTTTTT.

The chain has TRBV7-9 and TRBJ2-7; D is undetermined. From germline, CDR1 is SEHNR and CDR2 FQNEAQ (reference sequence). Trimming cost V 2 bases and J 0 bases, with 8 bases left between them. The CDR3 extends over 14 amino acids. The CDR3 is CASSLLESSYEQYF. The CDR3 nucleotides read TGTGCCAGCAGCTTACTAGAGTCCTCCTACGAGCAGTACTTC.

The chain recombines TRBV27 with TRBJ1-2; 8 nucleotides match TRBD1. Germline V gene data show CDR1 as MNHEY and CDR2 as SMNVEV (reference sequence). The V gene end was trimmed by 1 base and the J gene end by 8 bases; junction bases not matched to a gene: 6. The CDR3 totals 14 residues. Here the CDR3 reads CASSLYAQGVGYTF. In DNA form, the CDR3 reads TGTGCCAGCAGTTTATATGCACAGGGGGTCGGCTACACCTTC.

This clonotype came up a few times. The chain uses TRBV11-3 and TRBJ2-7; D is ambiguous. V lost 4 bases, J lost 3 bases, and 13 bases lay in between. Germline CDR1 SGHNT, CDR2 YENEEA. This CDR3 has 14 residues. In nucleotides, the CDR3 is TGTGCCAGCAGCTCAATTCGCTCCCGCTACGAGCAGTACTTC. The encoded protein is CASSSIRSRYEQYF.

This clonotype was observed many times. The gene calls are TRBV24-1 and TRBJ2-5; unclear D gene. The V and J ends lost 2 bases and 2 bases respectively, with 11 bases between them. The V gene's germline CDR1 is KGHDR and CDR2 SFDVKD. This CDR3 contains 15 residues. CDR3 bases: TGTGCCACCAGTGATTCCGAATGGCTACAAGAGACCCAGTACTTC. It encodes CATSDSEWLQETQYF.

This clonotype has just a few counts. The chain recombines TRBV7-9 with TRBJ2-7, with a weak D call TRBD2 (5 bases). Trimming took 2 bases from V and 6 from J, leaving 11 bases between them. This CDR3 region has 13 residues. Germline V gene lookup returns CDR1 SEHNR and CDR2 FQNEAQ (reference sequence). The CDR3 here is CASSLTGIGEQYF. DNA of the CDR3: TGTGCCAGCAGCTTAACGGGAATAGGCGAGCAGTACTTC. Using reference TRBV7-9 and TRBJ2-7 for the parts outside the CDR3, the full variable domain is DTGVSQNPRHKITKRGQNVTFRCDPISEHNRLYWYRQTLGQGPEFLTYFQNEAQLEKSRLLSDRFSAERPKGSFSTLEIQRTEQGDSAMYLCASSLTGIGEQYFGPGTRLTVT.

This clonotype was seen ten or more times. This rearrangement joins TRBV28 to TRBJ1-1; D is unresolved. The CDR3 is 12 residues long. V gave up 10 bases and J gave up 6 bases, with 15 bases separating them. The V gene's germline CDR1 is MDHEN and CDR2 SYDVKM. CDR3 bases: TGTGCCACCGGGGTTCGGAGCGCTGAAGCTTTCTTT. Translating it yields CATGVRSAEAFF.

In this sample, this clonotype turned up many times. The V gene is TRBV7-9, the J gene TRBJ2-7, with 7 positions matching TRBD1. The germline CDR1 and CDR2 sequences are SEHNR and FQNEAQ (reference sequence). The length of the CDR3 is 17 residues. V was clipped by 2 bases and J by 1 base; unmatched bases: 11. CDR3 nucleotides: TGTGCCAGCAGCTTACCAGACAGGGCCCCCGATTCCTACGAGCAGTACTTC. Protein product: CASSLPDRAPDSYEQYF.

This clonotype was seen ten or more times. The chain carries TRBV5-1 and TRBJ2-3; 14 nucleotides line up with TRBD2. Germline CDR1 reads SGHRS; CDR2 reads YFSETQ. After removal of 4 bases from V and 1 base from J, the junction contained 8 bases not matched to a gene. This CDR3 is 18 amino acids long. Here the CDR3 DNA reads TGCGCCAGCAGCACCGGACTAGCGGGAGGTATGGGCACAGATACGCAGTATTTT. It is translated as CASSTGLAGGMGTDTQYF.

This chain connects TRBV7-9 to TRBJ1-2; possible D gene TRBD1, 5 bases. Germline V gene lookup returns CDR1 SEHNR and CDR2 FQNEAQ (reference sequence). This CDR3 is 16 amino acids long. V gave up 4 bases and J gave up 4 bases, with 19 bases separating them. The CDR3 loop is CASSSSIRDGAYGYTF. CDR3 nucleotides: TGTGCCAGCAGCTCGTCTATCCGCGACGGGGCCTATGGCTACACCTTC.

The CDR3 loop reads CASSRTGGYNEQFF. In DNA form, the CDR3 reads TGTGCCAGCAGCCGGACAGGGGGCTACAATGAGCAGTTCTTC. The chain is built from TRBV11-2 and TRBJ2-1, with TRBD1 identical over 10 bases. This CDR3 comprises 14 residues. Germline V gene sequence: CDR1 SGHAT, CDR2 FQNNGV. Trimming at V came to 5 bases and at J to 3 bases, leaving 1 base not matched to a gene.

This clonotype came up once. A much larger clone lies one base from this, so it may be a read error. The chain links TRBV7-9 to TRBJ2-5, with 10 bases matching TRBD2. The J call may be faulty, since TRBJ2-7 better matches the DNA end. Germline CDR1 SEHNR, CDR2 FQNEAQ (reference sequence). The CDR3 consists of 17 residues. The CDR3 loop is CASSLWPRRGTSDEQYF. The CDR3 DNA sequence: TGTGCCAGCAGCTTATGGCCCCGGCGTGGGACTAGCGACGAGCAGTACTTC.

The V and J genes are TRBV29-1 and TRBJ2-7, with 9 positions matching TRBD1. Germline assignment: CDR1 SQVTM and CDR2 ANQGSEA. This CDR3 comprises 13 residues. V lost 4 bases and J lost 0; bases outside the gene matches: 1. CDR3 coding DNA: TGCAGCGTTGGACAGGGGGACTCCTACGAGCAGTACTTC. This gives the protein CSVGQGDSYEQYF.

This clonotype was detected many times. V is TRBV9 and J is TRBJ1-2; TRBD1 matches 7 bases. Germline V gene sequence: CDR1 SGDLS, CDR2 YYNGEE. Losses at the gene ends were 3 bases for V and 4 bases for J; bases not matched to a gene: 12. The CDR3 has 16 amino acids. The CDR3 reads CASSGESETGFYGYTF. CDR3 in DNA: TGTGCCAGCAGCGGGGAATCCGAGACAGGGTTCTATGGCTACACCTTC.

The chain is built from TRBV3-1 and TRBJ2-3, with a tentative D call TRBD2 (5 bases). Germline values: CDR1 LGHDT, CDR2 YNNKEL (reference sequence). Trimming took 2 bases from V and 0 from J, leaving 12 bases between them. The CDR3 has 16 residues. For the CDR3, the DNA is TGTGCCAGCAGCCAACGAGGAGGACCTAGCACAGATACGCAGTATTTT. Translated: CASSQRGGPSTDTQYF.

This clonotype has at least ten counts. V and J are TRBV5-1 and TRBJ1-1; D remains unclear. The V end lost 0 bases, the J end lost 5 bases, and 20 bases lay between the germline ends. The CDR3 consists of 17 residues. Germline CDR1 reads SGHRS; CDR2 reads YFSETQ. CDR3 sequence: CASSLGAGSVSMTEAFF. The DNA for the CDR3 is TGCGCCAGCAGCTTGGGCGCGGGTAGCGTTTCCATGACTGAAGCTTTCTTT. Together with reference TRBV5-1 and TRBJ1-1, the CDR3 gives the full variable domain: KAGVTQTPRYLIKTRGQQVTLSCSPISGHRSVSWYQQTPGQGLQFLFEYFSETQRNKGNFPGRFSGRQFSNSRSEMNVSTLELGDSALYLCASSLGAGSVSMTEAFFGQGTRLTVV.

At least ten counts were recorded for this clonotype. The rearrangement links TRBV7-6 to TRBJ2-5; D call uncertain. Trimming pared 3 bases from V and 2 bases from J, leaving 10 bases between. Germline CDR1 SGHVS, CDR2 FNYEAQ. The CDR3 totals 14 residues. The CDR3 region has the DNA TGTGCCAGCAGCTTGTACGTGGGGCAAGAGACCCAGTACTTC. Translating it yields CASSLYVGQETQYF. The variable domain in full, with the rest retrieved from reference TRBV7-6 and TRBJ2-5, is GAGVSQSPRYKVTKRGQDVALRCDPISGHVSLYWYRQALGQGPEFLTYFNYEAQQDKSGLPNDRFSAERPEGSISTLTIQRTEQRDSAMYRCASSLYVGQETQYFGPGTRLLVL.

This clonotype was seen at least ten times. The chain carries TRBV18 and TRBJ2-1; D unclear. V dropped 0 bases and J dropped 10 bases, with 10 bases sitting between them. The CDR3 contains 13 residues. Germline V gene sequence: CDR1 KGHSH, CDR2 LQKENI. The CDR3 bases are TGTGCCAGCTCACCACCGATAGGTGGGGAGCAGTTCTTC. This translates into CASSPPIGGEQFF.

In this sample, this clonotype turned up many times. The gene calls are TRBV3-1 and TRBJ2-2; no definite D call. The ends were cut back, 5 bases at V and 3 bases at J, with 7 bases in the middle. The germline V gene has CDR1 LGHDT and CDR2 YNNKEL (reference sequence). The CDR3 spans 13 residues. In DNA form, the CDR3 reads TGTGCCAGCAGCGTGACTGACACCGGGGAGCTGTTTTTT. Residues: CASSVTDTGELFF. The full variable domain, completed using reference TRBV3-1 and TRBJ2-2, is DTAVSQTPKYLVTQMGNDKSIKCEQNLGHDTMYWYKQDSKKFLKIMFSYNNKELIINETVPNRFSPKSPDKAHLNLHINSLELGDSAVYFCASSVTDTGELFFGEGSRLTVL.

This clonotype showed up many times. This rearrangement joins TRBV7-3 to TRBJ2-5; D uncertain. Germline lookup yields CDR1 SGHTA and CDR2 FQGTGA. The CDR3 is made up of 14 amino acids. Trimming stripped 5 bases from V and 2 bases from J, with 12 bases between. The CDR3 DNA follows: TGTGCCAGCAGCCGGCTAGGCAATCAAGAGACCCAGTACTTC. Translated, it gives CASSRLGNQETQYF. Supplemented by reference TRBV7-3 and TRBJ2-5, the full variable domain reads GAGVSQTPSNKVTEKGKYVELRCDPISGHTALYWYRQSLGQGPEFLIYFQGTGAADDSGLPNDRFFAVRPEGSVSTLKIQRTERGDSAVYLCASSRLGNQETQYFGPGTRLLVL.

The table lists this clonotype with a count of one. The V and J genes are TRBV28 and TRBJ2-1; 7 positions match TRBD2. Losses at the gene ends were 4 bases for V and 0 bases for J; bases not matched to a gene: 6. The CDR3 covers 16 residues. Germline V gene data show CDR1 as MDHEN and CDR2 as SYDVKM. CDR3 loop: CASSSPLAVSYNEQFF. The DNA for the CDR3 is TGTGCCAGCAGTTCGCCCCTAGCGGTCTCCTACAATGAGCAGTTCTTC.

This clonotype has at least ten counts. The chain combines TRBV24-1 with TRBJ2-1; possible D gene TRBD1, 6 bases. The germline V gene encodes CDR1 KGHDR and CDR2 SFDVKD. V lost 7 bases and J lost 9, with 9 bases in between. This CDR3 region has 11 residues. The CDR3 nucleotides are TGTGCCACCAGACAGGGCGGTGAGCAGTTCTTC. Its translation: CATRQGGEQFF.

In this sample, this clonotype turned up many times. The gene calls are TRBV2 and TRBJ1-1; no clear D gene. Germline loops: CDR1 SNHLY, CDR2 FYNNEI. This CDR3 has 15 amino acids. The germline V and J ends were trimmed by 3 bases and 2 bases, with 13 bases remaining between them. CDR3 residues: CASSDPSGINTEAFF. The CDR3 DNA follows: TGTGCCAGCAGTGATCCTTCGGGGATCAACACTGAAGCTTTCTTT.